This TCR beta chain came from a study of blood T cell repertoires in COVID-19. About the study: From the United States, Italy and Spain came samples of acute and convalescent COVID-19. From T cells, B-cell-depleted T cells, or PBMCs came the material, which was cDNA or gDNA.

Enrollment of patients from Seattle took place during active infection, with longitudinal follow-up. Authors' data handling: It was from reference gene primer amplification that nucleated cell counts were estimated. Generated by immunoSEQ multiplex PCR, the TCRdb table keeps only in-frame clones and is missing some. D and trimming were read from the DNA, whereas the V and J calls and clone size are those reported in that table. The sample records 150,000 to 200,000 clones, 80% to 85% being singletons. The source of this sequence is a woman between 65 and 79 years old with COVID-19, enrolled during active disease. Input material: peripheral blood.

The CDR3 sequence is CASSFVGTKAFF. The CDR3 coding sequence is TGTGCCAGCAGTTTTGTCGGGACAAAAGCTTTCTTT. The chain joins TRBV12-3 or TRBV12-4 to TRBJ1-1; D is perhaps TRBD1 (6 bases). Trimming stripped 3 bases from V and 9 bases from J, with 11 bases between. This CDR3 region has 12 residues.